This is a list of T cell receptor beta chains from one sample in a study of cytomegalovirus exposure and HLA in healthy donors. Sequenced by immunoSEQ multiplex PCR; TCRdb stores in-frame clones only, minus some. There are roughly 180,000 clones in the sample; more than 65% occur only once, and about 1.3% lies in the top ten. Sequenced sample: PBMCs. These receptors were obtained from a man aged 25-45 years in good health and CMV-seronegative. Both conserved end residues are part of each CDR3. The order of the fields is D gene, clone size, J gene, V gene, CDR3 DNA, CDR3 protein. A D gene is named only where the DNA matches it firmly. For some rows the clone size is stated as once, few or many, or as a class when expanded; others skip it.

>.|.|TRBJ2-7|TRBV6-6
TGTGCCAGTCGTAGTCGGGGTGAGGTGAGCTACGAGCAGTACTTC
CASRSRGEVSYEQYF
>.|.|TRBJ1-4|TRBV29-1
TGCAGCGTTGGAGGCAGTAATGAAAAACTGTTTTTT
CSVGGSNEKLFF
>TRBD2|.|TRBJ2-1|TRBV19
TGTGCCAGTAGTCCCCCAGCGGGACTATTTAACAATGAGCAGTTCTTC
CASSPPAGLFNNEQFF
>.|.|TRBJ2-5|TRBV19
TGTGCCAGTAGTATAGTACAGGGTTGGCAAGAGACCCAGTACTTC
CASSIVQGWQETQYF
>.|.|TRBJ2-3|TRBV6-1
TGTGCCAGTTGTTTTCTGCAGTGGGATACGCAGTATTTT
CASCFLQWDTQYF
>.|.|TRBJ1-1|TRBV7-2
TGTGCCAGCAGCCGGACAATGGCCACTGAAGCTTTCTTT
CASSRTMATEAFF
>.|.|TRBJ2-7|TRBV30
TGTGCCTGGAAGAGGGTGGGGTCCTCCTACGAGCAGTACTTC
CAWKRVGSSYEQYF
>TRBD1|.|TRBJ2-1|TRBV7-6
TGTGCCAGCAGCTTCGAGCCCCAGGGGGCGAATGAGCAGTTCTTC
CASSFEPQGANEQFF
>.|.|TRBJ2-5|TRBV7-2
TGTGCCAGCAGCTTTCCCCGGGGGGCTAGCGAAGAGACCCAGTACTTC
CASSFPRGASEETQYF
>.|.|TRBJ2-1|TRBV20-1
TGCAGTGCTAAACGGGGAAATGAGCAGTTCTTC
CSAKRGNEQFF
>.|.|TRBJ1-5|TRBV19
TGTGCCAGTAGTGCCTCGGGTGGCAATCAGCCCCAGCATTTT
CASSASGGNQPQHF
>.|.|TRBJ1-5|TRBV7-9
TGTGCCAGCAGTCCTCTCGGGGGTCCCCAGCCCCAGCATTTT
CASSPLGGPQPQHF
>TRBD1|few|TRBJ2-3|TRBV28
TGTGCCAGCAGTTTAGGGGGACAGGGATATGATACGCAGTATTTT
CASSLGGQGYDTQYF
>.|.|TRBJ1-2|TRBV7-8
TGTGCCAGCAGCTTAGACCCAGGGGTTAACTATGGCTACACCTTC
CASSLDPGVNYGYTF
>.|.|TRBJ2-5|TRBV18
TGTGCCAGCCGTCGAAACGACTATTCGCAAGAGACCCAGTACTTC
CASRRNDYSQETQYF
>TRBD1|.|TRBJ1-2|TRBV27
TGTGCCAGCAGTTCACCCTCCAGGGGGGCTAACTATGGCTACACCTTC
CASSSPSRGANYGYTF
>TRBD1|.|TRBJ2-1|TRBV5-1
TGCGCCAGCAGCTCCCCGGGACAGGGCCACACCAATGAGCAGTTCTTC
CASSSPGQGHTNEQFF
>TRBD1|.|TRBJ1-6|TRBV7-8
TGTGCCAGCAGCCCACAGGAACAGGGGCATTCACCCCTCCACTTT
CASSPQEQGHSPLHF
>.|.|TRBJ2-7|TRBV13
TGTGCCAGCAGCCCCCAGGACAGATCCTACGAGCAGTACTTC
CASSPQDRSYEQYF
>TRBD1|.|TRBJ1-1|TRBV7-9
TGTGCCAGCAGCCCGGGACAGCTGAACACTGAAGCTTTCTTT
CASSPGQLNTEAFF
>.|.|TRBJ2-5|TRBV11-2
TGTGCCAGCAGACCGGGGACCGGGGGAAGGGGTCAAGAGACCCAGTACTTC
CASRPGTGGRGQETQYF
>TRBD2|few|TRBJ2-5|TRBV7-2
TGTGCCAGCAGCTTGGGACTAGCGGAGCCCGGGTTAGAGACCCAGTACTTC
CASSLGLAEPGLETQYF
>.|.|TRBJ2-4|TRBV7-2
TGTGCCAGCAGCCCGTCCCTAAACATTCAGTACTTC
CASSPSLNIQYF
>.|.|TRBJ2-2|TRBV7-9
TGTGCCAGCACCCCCCGTATCAGAAACACCGGGGAGCTGTTTTTT
CASTPRIRNTGELFF
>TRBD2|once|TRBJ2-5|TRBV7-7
TGTGCTAGCAGCCCACTAGGCGGGGGCCAAGAGACCCAGTACTTC
CASSPLGGGQETQYF
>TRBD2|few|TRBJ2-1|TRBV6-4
TGTGCCAGCAGTGACTCGATACGGGGGGACAATGAGCAGTTCTTC
CASSDSIRGDNEQFF
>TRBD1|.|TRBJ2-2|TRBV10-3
TGTGCCAGCGGAAGAGGGACAGGGACCGGGGAGCTGTTTTTT
CASGRGTGTGELFF
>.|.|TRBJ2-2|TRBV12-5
TGTGCTAGTGGTTTGCCTAACACCGGGGAGCTGTTTTTT
CASGLPNTGELFF
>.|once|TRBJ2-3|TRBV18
TGTGCCAGCTCACCCCAGGGGGATACGCAGTATTTT
CASSPQGDTQYF
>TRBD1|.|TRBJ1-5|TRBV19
TGTGCCAGTAGTAGTCCCGGGACAGGGGGGGGCAATCAGCCCCAGCATTTT
CASSSPGTGGGNQPQHF
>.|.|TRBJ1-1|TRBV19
TGTGCCAGTAGTAGCCAGGGGAGAACTGAAGCTTTCTTT
CASSSQGRTEAFF
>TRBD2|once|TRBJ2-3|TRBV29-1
TGCAGCGTTTCGCTACTAGCGGGAGAAACAGATACGCAGTATTTT
CSVSLLAGETDTQYF
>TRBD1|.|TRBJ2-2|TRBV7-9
TGTGCCAGCAGCCCTACGACAGGGTTTAGTTCCGGGGAGCTGTTTTTT
CASSPTTGFSSGELFF
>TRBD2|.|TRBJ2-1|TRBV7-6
TGTGCCAGCACCCCGGGACTAGCGGGAGGGCCCTACAATGAGCAGTTCTTC
CASTPGLAGGPYNEQFF
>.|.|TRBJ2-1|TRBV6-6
TGTGCCAGCAGTCCCCCCGGGGGGCGGGCCGGCAATGAGCAGTTCTTC
CASSPPGGRAGNEQFF
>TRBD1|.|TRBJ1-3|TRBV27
TGTGCCAGCAGTTTTGGCAGGGGGCCTGGAAACACCATATATTTT
CASSFGRGPGNTIYF
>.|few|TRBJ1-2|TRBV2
TGTGCCAGCAGTCAAAGTCACAGGGCGGATGGCTACACCTTC
CASSQSHRADGYTF
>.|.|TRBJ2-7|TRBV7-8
TGTGCCAGCAGCCCATTCGTAGGGGCCAGCTCCTACGAGCAGTACTTC
CASSPFVGASSYEQYF
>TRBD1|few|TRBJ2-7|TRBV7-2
TGTGCCAGCAGCTTTTTTGTCGGACAGGGCTACGAGCAGTACTTC
CASSFFVGQGYEQYF
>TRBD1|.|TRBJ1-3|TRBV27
TGTGCCAGCAGTTCGGACAGGGTTGGAAACACCATATATTTT
CASSSDRVGNTIYF
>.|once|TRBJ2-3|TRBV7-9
TGTGCCAGCAGCTTTAGGCAGGGCGGCACAGATACGCAGTATTTT
CASSFRQGGTDTQYF
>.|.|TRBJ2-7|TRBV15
TGTGCCACCAGCAGCCCGACTCGGTGGGACTTC
CATSSPTRWDF
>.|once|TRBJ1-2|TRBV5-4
TGTGCCAGCAGCTCTAGGGAGAACTATGGCTACACCTTC
CASSSRENYGYTF
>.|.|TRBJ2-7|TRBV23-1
TGCGCCAGCAACCTAAGCGGCGGGACCTACTCCTACGAGCAGTACTTC
CASNLSGGTYSYEQYF
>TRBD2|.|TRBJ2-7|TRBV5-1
TGCGCCAGCAGCCGGGGACTATTATCCTACGAGCAGTACTTC
CASSRGLLSYEQYF
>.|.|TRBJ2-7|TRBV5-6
TGTGCCAGCAGCACCCGGGTCACTTCCTACGAGCAGTACTTC
CASSTRVTSYEQYF
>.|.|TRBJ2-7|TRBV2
TGTGCCAGCAGCGCACAGGGCTACGAGCAGTACTTC
CASSAQGYEQYF
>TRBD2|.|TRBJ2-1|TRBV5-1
TGCGCCAGCTGGGGACTAGCGGGAAGTAATGAGCAGTTCTTC
CASWGLAGSNEQFF
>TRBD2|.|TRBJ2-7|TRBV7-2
TGTGCCAGCAGCCCGGGAGGCCGGGCCTACGAGCAGTACTTC
CASSPGGRAYEQYF
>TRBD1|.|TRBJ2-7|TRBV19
TGTGCCAGTAGTGCGAACAGGGGGCCCGTCGAGCAGTACTTC
CASSANRGPVEQYF
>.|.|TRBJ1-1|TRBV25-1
TGTGCCAGCTCACGATCAGGAAAAAACACTGAAGCTTTCTTT
CASSRSGKNTEAFF
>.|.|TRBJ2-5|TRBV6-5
TGTGCCAGCAGTTACGGGAGGCCACTGGGGGGGACCCAGTACTTC
CASSYGRPLGGTQYF
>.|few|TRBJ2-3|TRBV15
TGTGCCACCAGCAGGGGGAGTCCTGCGACGCAGTATTTT
CATSRGSPATQYF
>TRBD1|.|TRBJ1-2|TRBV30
TGTGCCTGGGGGACAGCCGACTATGGCTACACCTTC
CAWGTADYGYTF
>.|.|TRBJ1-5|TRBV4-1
TGCGCCAGCAGCCAAGCGCAGGGCAATCAGCCCCAGCATTTT
CASSQAQGNQPQHF
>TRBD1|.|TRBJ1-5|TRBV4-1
TGCGCCAGCAGCCAAGATGGGGGGACAGGGGTGAATCAGCCCCAGCATTTT
CASSQDGGTGVNQPQHF
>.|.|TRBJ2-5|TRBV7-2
TGTGCCAGCAGCCTGTACCAAGAGACCCAGTACTTC
CASSLYQETQYF
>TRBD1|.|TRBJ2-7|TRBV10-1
TGCGCCAGCAGTGAGTCGAGAGGGGGCGCGATCTACGAGCAGTACTTC
CASSESRGGAIYEQYF
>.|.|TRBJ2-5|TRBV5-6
TGTGCCAGCAGGGTCCGGGTTCAAGAGACCCAGTACTTC
CASRVRVQETQYF